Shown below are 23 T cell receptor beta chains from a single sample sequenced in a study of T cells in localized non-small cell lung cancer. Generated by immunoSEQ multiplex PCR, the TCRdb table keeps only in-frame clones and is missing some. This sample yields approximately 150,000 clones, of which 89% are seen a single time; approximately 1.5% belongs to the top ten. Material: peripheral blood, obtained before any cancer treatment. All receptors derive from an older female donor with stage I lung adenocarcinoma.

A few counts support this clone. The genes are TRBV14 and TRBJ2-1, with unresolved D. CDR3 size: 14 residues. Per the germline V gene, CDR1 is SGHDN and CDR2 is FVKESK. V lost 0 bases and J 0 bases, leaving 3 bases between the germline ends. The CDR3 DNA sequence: TGTGCCAGCAGCCAAGACAGCTCCTACAATGAGCAGTTCTTC. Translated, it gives CASSQDSSYNEQFF.

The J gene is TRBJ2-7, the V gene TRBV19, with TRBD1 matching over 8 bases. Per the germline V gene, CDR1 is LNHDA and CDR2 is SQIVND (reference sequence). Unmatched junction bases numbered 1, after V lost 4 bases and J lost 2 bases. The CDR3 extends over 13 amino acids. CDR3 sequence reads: CASSNRGTYEQYF. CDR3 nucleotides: TGTGCCAGTAGTAACAGGGGGACCTACGAGCAGTACTTC.

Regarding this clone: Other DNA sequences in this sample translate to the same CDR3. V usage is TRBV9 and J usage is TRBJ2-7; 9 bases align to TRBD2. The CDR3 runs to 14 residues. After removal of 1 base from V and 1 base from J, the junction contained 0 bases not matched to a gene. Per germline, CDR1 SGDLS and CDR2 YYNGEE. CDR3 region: CASSVTSGSYEQYF. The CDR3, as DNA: TGTGCCAGCAGCGTAACTAGCGGGTCCTACGAGCAGTACTTC.

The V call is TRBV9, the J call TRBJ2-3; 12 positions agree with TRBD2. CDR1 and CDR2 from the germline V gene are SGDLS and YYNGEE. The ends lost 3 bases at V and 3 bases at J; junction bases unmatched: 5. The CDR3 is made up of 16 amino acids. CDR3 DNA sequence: TGTGCCAGCAGCGCGCGACTAGCGGGAGCGACAGATACGCAGTATTTT. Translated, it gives CASSARLAGATDTQYF.

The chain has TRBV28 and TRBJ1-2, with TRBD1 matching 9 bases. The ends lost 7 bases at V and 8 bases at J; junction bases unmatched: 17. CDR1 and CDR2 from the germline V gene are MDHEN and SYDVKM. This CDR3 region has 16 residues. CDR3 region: CASTLNRDRVLLGYTF. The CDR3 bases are TGTGCCAGCACCTTAAACCGGGACAGGGTACTTTTAGGCTACACCTTC.

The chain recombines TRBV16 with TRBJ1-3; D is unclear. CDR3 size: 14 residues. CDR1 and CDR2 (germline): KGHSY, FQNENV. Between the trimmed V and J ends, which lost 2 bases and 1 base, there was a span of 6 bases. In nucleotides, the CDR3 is TGTGCCAGCAGCCAACAGAGTTCTGGAAACACCATATATTTT. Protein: CASSQQSSGNTIYF.

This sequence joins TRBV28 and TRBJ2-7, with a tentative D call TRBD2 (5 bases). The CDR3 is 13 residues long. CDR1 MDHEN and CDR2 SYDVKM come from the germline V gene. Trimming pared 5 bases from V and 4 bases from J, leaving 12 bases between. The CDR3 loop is CASSPPPGYEQYF. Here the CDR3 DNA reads TGTGCCAGCAGTCCACCTCCGGGATACGAGCAGTACTTC.

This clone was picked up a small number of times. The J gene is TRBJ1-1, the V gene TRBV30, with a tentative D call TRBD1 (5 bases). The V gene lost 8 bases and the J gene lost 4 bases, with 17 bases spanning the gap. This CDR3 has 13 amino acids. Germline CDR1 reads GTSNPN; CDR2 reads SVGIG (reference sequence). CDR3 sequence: CAAHRGSGTEAFF. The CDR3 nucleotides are TGTGCCGCACATCGGGGGAGTGGCACTGAAGCTTTCTTT. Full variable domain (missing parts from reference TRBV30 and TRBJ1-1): SQTIHQWPATLVQPVGSPLSLECTVEGTSNPNLYWYRQAAGRGLQLLFYSVGIGQISSEVPQNLSASRPQDRQFILSSKKLLLSDSGFYLCAAHRGSGTEAFFGQGTRLTVV.

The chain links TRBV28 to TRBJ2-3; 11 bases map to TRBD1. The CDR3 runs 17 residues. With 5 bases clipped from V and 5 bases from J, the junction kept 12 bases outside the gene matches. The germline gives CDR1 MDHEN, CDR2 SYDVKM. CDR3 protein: CASSPSGRGQGGDTQYF. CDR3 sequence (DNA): TGTGCCAGCAGTCCTTCCGGGAGGGGACAGGGGGGAGATACGCAGTATTTT.

Here the CDR3 DNA reads TGCGCCAGCAGCTACGCGATGGGGCGGGAGGTTACAGATACGCAGTATTTT. Its protein is CASSYAMGREVTDTQYF. The gene calls are TRBV5-1 and TRBJ2-3; 8 bases agree with TRBD2. This CDR3 is 17 amino acids long. J was trimmed by 3 bases and V by 3 bases; bases with no gene match: 12. Germline loops: CDR1 SGHRS, CDR2 YFSETQ.

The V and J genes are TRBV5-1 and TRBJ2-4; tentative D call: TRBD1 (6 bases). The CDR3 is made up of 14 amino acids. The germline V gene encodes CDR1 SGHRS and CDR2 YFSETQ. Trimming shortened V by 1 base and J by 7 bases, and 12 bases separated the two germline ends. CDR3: CASSLSATGNIQYF. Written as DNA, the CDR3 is TGCGCCAGCAGCTTGTCCGCAACAGGGAACATTCAGTACTTC.

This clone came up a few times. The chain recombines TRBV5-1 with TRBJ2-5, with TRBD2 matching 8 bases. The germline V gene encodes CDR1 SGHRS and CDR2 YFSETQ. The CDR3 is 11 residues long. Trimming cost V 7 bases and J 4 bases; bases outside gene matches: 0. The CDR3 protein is CASAGGETQYF. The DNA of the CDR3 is TGCGCCAGCGCGGGGGGAGAGACCCAGTACTTC. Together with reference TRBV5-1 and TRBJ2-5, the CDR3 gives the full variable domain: KAGVTQTPRYLIKTRGQQVTLSCSPISGHRSVSWYQQTPGQGLQFLFEYFSETQRNKGNFPGRFSGRQFSNSRSEMNVSTLELGDSALYLCASAGGETQYFGPGTRLLVL.

CDR3 sequence reads: CATSRAADTQYF. DNA for the CDR3: TGTGCCACCAGCAGAGCCGCAGATACGCAGTATTTT. This rearrangement joins TRBV15 to TRBJ2-3; D ambiguous. The CDR3 is 12 amino acids. V was pared by 1 base and J by 4 bases, with 3 bases between. CDR1 and CDR2 (germline): LNHNV, YYDKDF (reference sequence).

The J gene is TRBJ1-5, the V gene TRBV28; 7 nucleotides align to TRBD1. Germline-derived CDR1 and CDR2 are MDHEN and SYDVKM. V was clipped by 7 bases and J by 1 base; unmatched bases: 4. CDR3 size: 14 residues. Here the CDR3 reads CASKEGASNQPQHF. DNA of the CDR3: TGTGCCAGCAAGGAGGGGGCGAGCAATCAGCCCCAGCATTTT.

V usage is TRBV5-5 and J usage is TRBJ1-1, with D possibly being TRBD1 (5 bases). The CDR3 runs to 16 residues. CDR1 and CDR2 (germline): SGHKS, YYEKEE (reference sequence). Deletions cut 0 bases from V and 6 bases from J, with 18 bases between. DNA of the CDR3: TGTGCCAGCAGCTTGGGGGAGTGGGGCCGTGCGTCTGAAGCTTTCTTT. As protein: CASSLGEWGRASEAFF.

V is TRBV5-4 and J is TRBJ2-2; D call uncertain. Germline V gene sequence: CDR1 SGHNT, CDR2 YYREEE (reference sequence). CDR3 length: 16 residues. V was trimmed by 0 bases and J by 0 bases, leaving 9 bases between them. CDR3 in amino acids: CASSLEGPANTGELFF. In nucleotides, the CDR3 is TGTGCCAGCAGCTTGGAAGGGCCAGCGAACACCGGGGAGCTGTTTTTT.

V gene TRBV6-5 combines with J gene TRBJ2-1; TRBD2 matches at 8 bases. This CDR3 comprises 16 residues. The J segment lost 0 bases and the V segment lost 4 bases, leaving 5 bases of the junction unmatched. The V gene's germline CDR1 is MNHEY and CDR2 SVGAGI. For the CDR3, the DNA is TGTGCCAGCAGTTTGATAGCGGGGAGCTCCTACAATGAGCAGTTCTTC. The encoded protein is CASSLIAGSSYNEQFF.

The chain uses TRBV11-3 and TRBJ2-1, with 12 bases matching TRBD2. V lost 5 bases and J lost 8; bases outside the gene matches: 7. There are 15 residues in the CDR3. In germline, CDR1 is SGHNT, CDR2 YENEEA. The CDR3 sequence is CASSPRTSGIDEQFF. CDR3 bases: TGTGCCAGCAGCCCCCGGACTAGCGGGATCGATGAGCAGTTCTTC. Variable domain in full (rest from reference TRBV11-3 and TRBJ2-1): EAGVVQSPRYKIIEKKQPVAFWCNPISGHNTLYWYLQNLGQGPELLIRYENEEAVDDSQLPKDRFSAERLKGVDSTLKIQPAELGDSAVYLCASSPRTSGIDEQFFGPGTRLTVL.

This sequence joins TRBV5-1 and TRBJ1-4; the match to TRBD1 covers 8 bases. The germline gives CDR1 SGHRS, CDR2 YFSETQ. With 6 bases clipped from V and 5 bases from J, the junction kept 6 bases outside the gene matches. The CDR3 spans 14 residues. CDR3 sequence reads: CASNKGQANEKLFF. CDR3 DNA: TGCGCCAGCAATAAGGGACAGGCAAATGAAAAACTGTTTTTT.

As DNA, the CDR3 is TGTGCCAGTCTCTCCGACAGGACGCTGAACACCGGGGAGCTGTTTTTT. It is translated as CASLSDRTLNTGELFF. The chain recombines TRBV2 with TRBJ2-2; D is perhaps TRBD1 (6 bases). V lost 9 bases and J lost 1, with 18 bases in between. In germline, CDR1 is SNHLY, CDR2 FYNNEI. CDR3 length: 16 residues.

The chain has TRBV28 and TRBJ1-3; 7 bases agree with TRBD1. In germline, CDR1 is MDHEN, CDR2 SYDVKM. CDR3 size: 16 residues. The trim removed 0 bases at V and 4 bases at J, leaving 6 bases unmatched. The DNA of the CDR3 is TGTGCCAGCAGTTTATGGGGACAGTTAGTAGGAAACACCATATATTTT. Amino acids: CASSLWGQLVGNTIYF.

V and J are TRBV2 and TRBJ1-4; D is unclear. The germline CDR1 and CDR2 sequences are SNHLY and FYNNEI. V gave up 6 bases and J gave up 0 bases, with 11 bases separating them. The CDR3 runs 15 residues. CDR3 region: CASRGSGTTNEKLFF. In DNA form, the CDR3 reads TGTGCCAGCAGAGGATCGGGAACAACTAATGAAAAACTGTTTTTT.

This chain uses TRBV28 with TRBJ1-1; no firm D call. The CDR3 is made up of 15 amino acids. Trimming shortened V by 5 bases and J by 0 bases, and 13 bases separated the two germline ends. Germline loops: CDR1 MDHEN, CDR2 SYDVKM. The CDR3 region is CASSPPRGMNTEAFF. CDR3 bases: TGTGCCAGCAGTCCCCCTCGGGGTATGAACACTGAAGCTTTCTTT.